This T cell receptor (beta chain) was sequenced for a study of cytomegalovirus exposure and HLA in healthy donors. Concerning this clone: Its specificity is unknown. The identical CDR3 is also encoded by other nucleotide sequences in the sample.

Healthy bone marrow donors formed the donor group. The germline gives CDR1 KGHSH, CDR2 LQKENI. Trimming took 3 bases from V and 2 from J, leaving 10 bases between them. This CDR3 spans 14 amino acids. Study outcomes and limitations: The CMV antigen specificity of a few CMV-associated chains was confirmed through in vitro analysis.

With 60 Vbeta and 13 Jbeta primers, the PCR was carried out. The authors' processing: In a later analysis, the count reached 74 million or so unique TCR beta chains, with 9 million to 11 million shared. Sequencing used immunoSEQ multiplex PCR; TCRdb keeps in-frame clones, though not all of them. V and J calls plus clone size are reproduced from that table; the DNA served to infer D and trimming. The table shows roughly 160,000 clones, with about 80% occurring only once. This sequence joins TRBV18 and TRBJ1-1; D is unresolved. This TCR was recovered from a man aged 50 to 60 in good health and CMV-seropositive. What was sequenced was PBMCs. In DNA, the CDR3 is TGTGCCAGCTCACCTCCAGGAGGTAACACTGAAGCTTTCTTT. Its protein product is CASSPPGGNTEAFF.